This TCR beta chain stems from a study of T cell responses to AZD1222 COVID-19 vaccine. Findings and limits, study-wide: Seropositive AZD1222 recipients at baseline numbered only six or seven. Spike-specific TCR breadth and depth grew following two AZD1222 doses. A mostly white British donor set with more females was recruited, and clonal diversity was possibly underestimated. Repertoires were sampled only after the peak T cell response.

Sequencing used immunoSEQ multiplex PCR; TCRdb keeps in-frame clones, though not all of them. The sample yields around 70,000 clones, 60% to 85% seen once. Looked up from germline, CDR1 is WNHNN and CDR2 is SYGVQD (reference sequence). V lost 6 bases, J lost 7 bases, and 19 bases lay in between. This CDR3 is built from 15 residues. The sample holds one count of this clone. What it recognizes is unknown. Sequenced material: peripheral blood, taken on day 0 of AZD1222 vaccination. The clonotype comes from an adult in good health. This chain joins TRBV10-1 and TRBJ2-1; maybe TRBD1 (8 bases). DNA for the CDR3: TGCGCCAGCAGCGATAACAGGGGGGGCTGGAATGAGCAGTTCTTC. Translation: CASSDNRGGWNEQFF.